The next 29 T cell receptor beta chains were all read from a single sample in a study of tumor and adjacent non-tumor tissue in lung cancer. The template was RNA from unsorted bulk tissue. This non-tumor lung sample came from over 3 cm beyond the tumor edge. Three rounds of nested PCR, following a modified ARM-PCR protocol, produced the TCRbeta library. Each CDR3 protein gets one entry after TCRdb re-called the multiplex PCR reads with MiXCR. The sample yields tens of thousands of distinct CDR3 sequences, around 62% seen once. Sequencing was carried out using distant non-tumor lung tissue. These receptors all stem from a middle-aged woman with non-small cell lung cancer.

Remarks on this clonotype: Possible read error: a much larger clone is one base away. The rearrangement joins TRBV30 to TRBJ2-3; no firm D call. Germline values: CDR1 GTSNPN, CDR2 SVGIG (reference sequence). CDR3 length: 12 amino acids. Here the CDR3 reads CAWNGLVDMQYF. DNA for the CDR3: TGTGCCTGGAATGGTTTGGTAGATATGCAGTATTTT.

About this clonotype itself: A much more abundant neighbour one base away suggests this may be a read error. The V and J genes are TRBV30 and TRBJ2-1, with D possibly being TRBD2 (6 bases). The CDR3 runs to 11 residues. CDR1 GTSNPN and CDR2 SVGIG come from the germline V gene (reference sequence). Trimming left V 5 bases short and J 13 bases short, with 15 bases between. DNA of the CDR3: TGTGCCTGGGATACTAACGGGAGCCAGTTCTTC. It encodes CAWDTNGSQFF.

Comment on this clonotype: The junction shows a germline mismatch at one end, possibly a read error. This chain joins TRBV28 and TRBJ2-7; 8 nucleotides align to TRBD2. The CDR3 spans 13 residues. The germline V gene has CDR1 MDHEN and CDR2 SYDVKM. In DNA, the CDR3 is TGTGCCAGCAGAGCGGGGGCGTACGACAAGCAGCACTTC. The encoded protein is CASRAGAYDKQHF.

With regard to this clonotype: The junction departs from the called germline gene at one end, perhaps through a read error. V gene TRBV11-2 combines with J gene TRBJ2-3; D tentatively fits TRBD1 or TRBD2 (5 bases each). The CDR3 extends over 13 amino acids. CDR1 SGHAT and CDR2 FQNNGV come from the germline V gene. CDR3 protein: CASGSQGADTRYF. The CDR3 region has the DNA TGTGCCAGCGGCTCTCAGGGAGCAGATACGCGGTATTTT.

This clonotype appeared many times. The chain carries TRBV5-1 and TRBJ2-3; D is unresolved. CDR1 and CDR2 from the germline V gene are SGHRS and YFSETQ. The length of the CDR3 is 15 residues. V lost 0 bases and J 2 bases, leaving 10 bases between the germline ends. The CDR3 DNA reads as TGCGCCAGCAGCTTGGCCGTGGCAGTCACAGATACGCAGTATTTT. Encoded protein: CASSLAVAVTDTQYF.

The gene calls are TRBV4-2 and TRBJ2-1; 8 bases are a match to TRBD2. This CDR3 contains 17 residues. Unmatched junction bases numbered 16, after V lost 4 bases and J lost 8 bases. Germline loops: CDR1 LGHNA, CDR2 YNFKEQ. Here the CDR3 DNA reads TGTGCCAGCAGCCCCTTCCAGCGGGAGAAAGGATCGGATGAGCAGTTCTTC. It codes for CASSPFQREKGSDEQFF.

The rearrangement uses TRBV29-1 and TRBJ2-7; D remains unclear. CDR1 and CDR2 from the germline V gene are SQVTM and ANQGSEA. The CDR3 runs to 10 residues. CDR3 residues: CNAKDLEQYF. The CDR3 coding sequence is TGCAACGCTAAGGATCTCGAGCAGTACTTC.

This clonotype was detected many times. This chain uses TRBV5-4 with TRBJ1-1; D not resolved. This CDR3 region has 12 residues. Deletions cut 0 bases from V and 1 base from J, with 1 base between. Germline lookup yields CDR1 SGHNT and CDR2 YYREEE (reference sequence). The CDR3 sequence: CASSLANTEAFF. The CDR3 DNA reads as TGTGCCAGCAGCTTGGCGAACACTGAAGCTTTCTTT. The variable domain in full, with the rest retrieved from reference TRBV5-4 and TRBJ1-1, is ETGVTQSPTHLIKTRGQQVTLRCSSQSGHNTVSWYQQALGQGPQFIFQYYREEENGRGNFPPRFSGLQFPNYSSELNVNALELDDSALYLCASSLANTEAFFGQGTRLTVV.

On this clonotype itself: One end of the junction is discordant with germline, which a read error may explain. The chain recombines TRBV5-1 with TRBJ1-6; D is possibly TRBD1 (6 bases). This CDR3 is built from 17 residues. Germline V CDR1 and CDR2: SGHRS, YFSETQ. As DNA, the CDR3 is TGCACCAGCAGCCCACGGACAGCCGTAGATTCTAATTCACCCCTCCACTTT. It codes for CTSSPRTAVDSNSPLHF.

Concerning this clonotype: One end of the junction fails to match germline, which may point to a read error. This chain joins TRBV30 and TRBJ1-5; a possible D gene is TRBD1 (5 bases). CDR1 is GTSNPN, CDR2 SVGIG, per germline (reference sequence). The CDR3 is made up of 14 amino acids. The CDR3 protein is CAWRSQVANQLQHF. CDR3 coding DNA: TGTGCCTGGAGGTCACAGGTCGCCAATCAGCTCCAGCATTTT.

Of note for this clonotype: This likely comes from a read error, as the CDR3 has no conserved phenylalanine or tryptophan at its end. V is TRBV12-3 or TRBV12-4 and J is TRBJ2-7; perhaps TRBD1 as D (5 bases). The CDR3 runs to 14 residues. The CDR3 is CASRLGAGPYEQYL. CDR3 nucleotide sequence: TGTGCCAGCCGCCTTGGGGCAGGTCCCTACGAACAGTACTTA.

The chain links TRBV5-1 to TRBJ2-7; tentatively, D is TRBD2 (5 bases). This CDR3 region has 15 residues. Trimming removed 1 base at V and 4 bases at J, with 15 bases between. The V gene's germline CDR1 is SGHRS and CDR2 YFSETQ. In nucleotides, the CDR3 is TGCGCCAGCAGCTTGAGTGGTCTAGCTCTTTACGAGCAGTACTTC. Translating it yields CASSLSGLALYEQYF.

With regard to this clonotype: Germline and junction disagree at one end, which may indicate a read error. This chain links TRBV6-5 with TRBJ2-3; D may be TRBD1 or TRBD2 (5 bases each). The CDR3 is 17 amino acids. Per germline, CDR1 MNHEY and CDR2 SVGAGI. CDR3 protein: CAGSRKTGTLSTDTQYF. CDR3 DNA: TGTGCCGGCAGTCGAAAGACCGGGACCCTTAGCACAGATACGCAGTATTTT.

This clonotype was seen many times. The rearrangement links TRBV6-6 to TRBJ1-2; D is possibly TRBD1 (5 bases). This CDR3 comprises 15 residues. V was pared by 6 bases and J by 6 bases, with 20 bases between. Germline assignment: CDR1 MNHNY and CDR2 SVGAGI (reference sequence). The chain's CDR3 is CASSTTSPGTDGYTF. CDR3 nucleotide sequence: TGTGCCAGCAGCACAACCTCACCAGGGACGGATGGCTACACCTTC.

In the case of this clonotype: A much larger clone sits a single nucleotide away, making a read error possible. The chain carries TRBV6-5 and TRBJ1-5; D remains ambiguous. Germline values: CDR1 MNHEY, CDR2 SVGAGI. The V and J ends lost 5 bases and 9 bases respectively, with 11 bases between them. This CDR3 is built from 12 residues. CDR3 sequence (DNA): TGTGCCAGCAGTCGACCGGATCGGCCCCAGCATTTT. This gives the protein CASSRPDRPQHF.

This clonotype was picked up many times. This chain joins TRBV29-1 and TRBJ1-5, with 10 bases matching TRBD1. V lost 4 bases, J lost 5 bases, and 2 bases stayed unmatched. The CDR3 runs 13 residues. The V gene's germline CDR1 is SQVTM and CDR2 ANQGSEA. This CDR3 reads CSVVGTGDQPQHF. The CDR3, as DNA: TGCAGCGTTGTCGGGACAGGGGATCAGCCCCAGCATTTT.

This clonotype is a singleton in its sample. A junction boundary mismatches the germline segment, possibly from a read error. Written as DNA, the CDR3 is TGTACCAGTAGCCAAGAGATAGGGCAGCCCCAAGAGACCCAGTACTTC. Translation: CTSSQEIGQPQETQYF. The V and J genes are TRBV4-2 and TRBJ2-5; D is uncertain. The CDR3 consists of 16 residues. CDR1 LGHNA and CDR2 YNFKEQ come from the germline V gene.

Concerning this clonotype: One end of the junction does not line up with germline, which may come from a read error. The chain carries TRBV6-2 or TRBV6-3 and TRBJ2-3; D uncertain. From germline, CDR1 is MNHEY and CDR2 SVGEGT. The CDR3 length is 15 residues. This chain's CDR3 is CACSYSGVSTDRQYF. DNA of the CDR3: TGTGCCTGCAGTTACTCTGGGGTTAGCACAGATAGGCAGTATTTT.

This clonotype was detected many times. A much bigger clone sits one base away, suggesting this may be a read error. V is TRBV11-3 and J is TRBJ2-1; tentatively, D is TRBD2 (6 bases). Germline lookup yields CDR1 SGHNT and CDR2 YENEEA. V gave up 2 bases and J gave up 6 bases, with 23 bases separating them. CDR3 length equals 18 residues. The CDR3 DNA follows: TGTGCCAGCAGCTTACAAGTTTCGCGGCTAGTGGGGGGCAATGAGCAGTTCTTC. Translation gives CASSLQVSRLVGGNEQFF.

This clonotype showed up many times. The chain combines TRBV6-5 with TRBJ2-7; 7 bases are shared with TRBD1. Germline V gene data show CDR1 as MNHEY and CDR2 as SVGAGI. V lost 6 bases to trimming and J lost 6 bases; unmatched junction nucleotides: 11. CDR3 length: 14 residues. The CDR3 loop is CASSLTGSFSEQYF. As DNA, the CDR3 is TGTGCCAGCAGCCTGACAGGGTCCTTCAGCGAGCAGTACTTC.

With regard to this clonotype: The junction and the germline gene differ at one end; a read error may be behind it. V gene TRBV11-2 combines with J gene TRBJ2-5, with D maybe TRBD2 (8 bases). CDR3 length: 14 amino acids. Germline V gene data show CDR1 as SGHAT and CDR2 as FQNNGV. The CDR3 nucleotides read TGTGCCAACAGCGGGAGCAGGGGGTTAGAGATCCAGTACTTC. This translates into CANSGSRGLEIQYF.

The table lists this clonotype with a few counts. The chain links TRBV20-1 to TRBJ2-3; either TRBD1 or TRBD2 may fit D (6 bases each). From germline, CDR1 is DFQATT and CDR2 SNEGSKA (reference sequence). V lost 4 bases and J lost 2, with 16 bases in between. The CDR3 has 15 amino acids. The CDR3 loop is CSAIGGTSYTDTQYF. CDR3 in DNA: TGCAGTGCTATTGGGGGGACATCCTACACAGATACGCAGTATTTT.

Regarding this clonotype: The conserved final phenylalanine or tryptophan is absent from the CDR3, which likely points to a read error. No DNA is shown, since the ends of the CDR3 on it are uncertain; the CDR3 is the one TCRdb lists. This rearrangement joins TRBV2 to TRBJ2-2. The CDR3 has 15 residues if both end residues are counted. The germline V gene has CDR1 SNHLY and CDR2 FYNNEI. CDR3 loop: CASRSSGARTGELSS.

This chain connects TRBV23-1 to TRBJ2-3, with D possibly TRBD1 on 6 matching bases. TRBV23-1 counts as an open reading frame of uncertain function. The CDR3 is 16 residues long. V lost 3 bases and J lost 2, with 15 bases in between. The CDR3 DNA reads TGCGCCAGCAGTCATTCTGACAGGAGTTCCACAGATACGCAGTATTTT. Translation gives CASSHSDRSSTDTQYF.

This clonotype was seen just once. Likely a read error: the CDR3 ends without its conserved phenylalanine or tryptophan. This chain links TRBV4-2 with TRBJ2-7, with 9 bases aligning to TRBD1. CDR1 is LGHNA and CDR2 is YNFKEQ in the germline V gene. This CDR3 spans 16 amino acids. The CDR3 DNA follows: TGTGCCAGCAGAGGGCCGTCTGGGACAGGGTCCTACGACCAGTACTTG. The encoded protein is CASRGPSGTGSYDQYL.

This clonotype was counted ten times or more. The rearrangement links TRBV29-1 to TRBJ2-7, with 10 nucleotides matching TRBD1. Germline V lookup: CDR1 SQVTM, CDR2 ANQGSEA. The V segment lost 3 bases and the J segment 3 bases; nucleotides outside the gene matches: 2. The CDR3 runs 13 residues. The CDR3 coding sequence is TGCAGCGTTGACCGGGACAGGGGCTACGAGCAGTACTTC. It specifies CSVDRDRGYEQYF.

In the case of this clonotype: A much larger clonotype is one base distant, so this may be a read error. The J gene is TRBJ2-3, the V gene TRBV6-6; D remains unclear. In germline, CDR1 is MNHNY, CDR2 SVGAGI (reference sequence). The CDR3 totals 12 residues. The CDR3 DNA is TGTGTCAGCAGCCCCAATAAAGATACGCAGTATTTT. Translation gives CVSSPNKDTQYF.

This chain links TRBV7-9 with TRBJ1-1; D is ambiguous. Germline values: CDR1 SEHNR, CDR2 FQNEAQ (reference sequence). The CDR3 runs to 14 residues. V lost 5 bases to trimming and J lost 14 bases, with 24 bases between them. CDR3 sequence reads: CASSNPDGGLGTFF. As DNA, the CDR3 is TGTGCCAGCAGCAACCCGGACGGCGGTCTTGGCACCTTCTTT.

Turning to this clonotype: A read error may produce the germline difference seen at one junction end. The chain links TRBV6-5 to TRBJ1-2, with 8 bases identical to TRBD1. Germline CDR1 reads MNHEY; CDR2 reads SVGAGI. CDR3 length: 13 amino acids. The CDR3 protein is CASSYQGAMGYTF. The CDR3 region has the DNA TGTGCCAGCAGTTACCAGGGGGCGATGGGCTACACATTC.